This section outlines one T cell receptor beta chain sequence together with its context. This sample stems from a study of T-cell reconstitution after alpha-beta-depleted transplantation in children. The germline V and J ends were trimmed by 6 bases and 2 bases, with 2 bases remaining between them. CDR1 MDHEN and CDR2 SYDVKM come from the germline V gene. The CDR3 runs 10 residues. Unique molecular identifiers were used to barcode this TCRbeta library. TCRdb called the PCR reads again in MiXCR, with one record for every CDR3 protein. The sample contains 450,000 to 600,000 distinct CDR3 sequences, 32% of which appear only once.

This sequence joins TRBV28 and TRBJ2-7; D is unresolved. This material consisted of PBMCs from the stem cell graft donor, taken from the stem cell graft. The sequence was collected from a human donor who donated a stem cell graft to a child with aplastic anemia. The chain's CDR3 is CASSTYEQYF. CDR3 bases: TGTGCCAGCAGCACCTACGAGCAGTACTTC. The whole variable domain, remainder taken from reference TRBV28 and TRBJ2-7, is DVKVTQSSRYLVKRTGEKVFLECVQDMDHENMFWYRQDPGLGLRLIYFSYDVKMKEKGDIPEGYSVSREKKERFSLILESASTNQTSMYLCASSTYEQYFGPGTRLTVT.